The clone carrying this T cell receptor beta chain is identified as medium-sized from frequency. The antigen is not known. The source of the sample is a study of CD8 T cells in cerebrospinal fluid in Alzheimer's disease. For each CDR3 protein, TCRdb gives one entry from its re-call of the 10x single-cell sequencing reads, without DNA. The sample table sets out around 860 distinct CDR3 sequences. This CDR3 has 14 residues. Germline V lookup: CDR1 MNHNS, CDR2 SASEGT. Parkinson's disease patients served as a neurodegenerative disease comparison group. General study results and limits: Compared with controls, mild cognitive impairment or Alzheimer's disease patients showed higher maximum CSF clone percentages. EBV-specific TCRs in cerebrospinal fluid reportedly do not establish a causal EBV–Alzheimer's link.

The gene calls are TRBV6-1 and TRBJ1-2; as DNA is missing, the TRBD1 call by TCRdb cannot be tested. The sequence derives from a human donor with Parkinson's disease. The sample was cerebrospinal fluid. CDR3 sequence: CASSERDNRYGYTF.